This T cell receptor (beta chain) was found in a study of blood T cell repertoires in COVID-19. Looking at the study overall: Acute and convalescent COVID-19 samples came from the United States, Italy and Spain. The analysed material was cDNA or gDNA that came from T cells, B-cell-depleted T cells, or PBMCs.

The study assigned cohorts using participant-reported clinical history. Original handling: From reference gene primer amplification, estimates of nucleated cell counts were derived. Only in-frame clones appear in the TCRdb table, and some are missing; sequencing was by immunoSEQ multiplex PCR. The V and J calls and clone size come from that table; D and trimming were worked out from the DNA. The data show 150,000 to 200,000 clones, roughly 85% seen once. What was sequenced was PBMCs or T cells enriched from blood (not recorded which). The receptor was isolated from a young woman who had recovered from COVID-19.

The CDR3 here is CASSIASGRYNEQFF. CDR3 in DNA: TGTGCCAGCAGTATAGCTAGCGGGAGGTACAATGAGCAGTTCTTC. The V call is TRBV27, the J call TRBJ2-1, with TRBD2 matching over 11 bases. The CDR3 covers 15 residues. Germline V gene data show CDR1 as MNHEY and CDR2 as SMNVEV (reference sequence). V gave up 5 bases and J gave up 4 bases; unmatched junction bases: 4.